This TCR beta chain was documented in a study of shared clonotypes between healthy human individuals. Findings and caveats of the study: Depth was large, yet rarefaction showed that sorted-subset sequencing was incomplete.

V lost 8 bases, J lost 3 bases, and 17 bases lay in between. This CDR3 is built from 15 residues. From germline, CDR1 is MNHEY and CDR2 SVGAGI. This clone was recorded once. Its antigen remains unknown. It was across several immunoSEQ plates that each subset's genomic DNA was evenly split. Profiled with immunoSEQ multiplex PCR; TCRdb holds only in-frame clones, not every one. The table has some 2.1 million clones, approximately 95% seen once; the top ten hold 0.13%. V and J are TRBV6-5 and TRBJ1-3, with D possibly matching TRBD1 (5 bases). The clonotype comes from a young man in good health. Sequences were obtained from naive CD4+ T cells sorted from blood. Described subset: CD45RA+ positively selected. CDR3 region: CASGTMGVGGNTIYF. The CDR3 DNA follows: TGTGCCAGCGGAACAATGGGGGTGGGTGGAAACACCATATATTTT.